This record covers a single T cell receptor beta chain. It has no known antigen specificity. The sample holds no much larger clone one base away, and base qualities are not on file. From the cysteine through the phenylalanine, the CDR3 covers 15 amino acids. The read is trimmed to its CDR3 DNA, 45 bases read in frame from base 1. V is clipped by 1 base and J by 6 bases, and the sequence between their germline boundaries is 15 bases long. Sequences LNHNV (CDR1) and YYDKDF (CDR2) are obtained from the germline V gene (reference sequence). This entry is derived from a study of T-cell reconstitution after alpha-beta-depleted transplantation in children listed by TCRdb under 2016. In the study overall: Using TCR repertoire profiling, the study quantitatively followed how T-cell immune reconstitution unfolded in children after TCRalphabeta/CD19-depleted allogeneic hematopoietic cell transplantation.

The library was generated by PCR. Sequenced using an Illumina HiSeq 2500. TCR libraries were prepared with molecular barcoding, using unique molecular identifiers to normalize TCRbeta repertoire quantification. TCRdb reworked the public reads: Q25 trimming with fastp, MiXCR clone assembly, productive beta chains retained. Entries are consolidated by CDR3 protein sequence, retaining the most common genes and DNA. In all, the sample holds about 610,000 distinct CDR3 sequences, and 10% of those were seen once. The ten most abundant clones make up 4% to 5% of the sample. Material: PBMCs from the stem cell graft donor, obtained from the stem cell graft. The chain employs TRBV15 and TRBJ1-2, with no D gene named confidently. The receptor was isolated from a human donor who donated a stem cell graft to a child with acute myeloid leukemia. The DNA sequence reads TGTGCCACCAGCAGAGCCCTTGGACCTTCTAATGGCTACACCTTC. Translated, this gives CATSRALGPSNGYTF. With the portions outside the CDR3 filled from the reference TRBV15 and TRBJ1-2 genes, the complete variable region becomes DAMVIQNPRYQVTQFGKPVTLSCSQTLNHNVMYWYQQKSSQAPKLLFHYYDKDFNNEADTPDNFQSRRPNTSFCFLDIRSPGLGDTAMYLCATSRALGPSNGYTFGSGTRLTVV.